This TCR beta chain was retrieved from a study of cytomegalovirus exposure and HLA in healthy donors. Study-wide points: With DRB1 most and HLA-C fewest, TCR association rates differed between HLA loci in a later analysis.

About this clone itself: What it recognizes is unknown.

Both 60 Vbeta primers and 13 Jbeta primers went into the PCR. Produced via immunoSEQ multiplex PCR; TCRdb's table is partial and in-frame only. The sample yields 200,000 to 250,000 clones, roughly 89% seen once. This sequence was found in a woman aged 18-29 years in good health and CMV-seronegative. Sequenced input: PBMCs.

The CDR3 loop is CAWTAARNIQYF. As DNA, the CDR3 is TGTGCCTGGACCGCCGCTAGAAACATTCAGTACTTC. The V gene is TRBV30, the J gene TRBJ2-4; D not resolved. Trimming shortened V by 4 bases and J by 6 bases, and 10 bases separated the two germline ends. There are 12 residues in the CDR3. Germline V gene sequence: CDR1 GTSNPN, CDR2 SVGIG (reference sequence).